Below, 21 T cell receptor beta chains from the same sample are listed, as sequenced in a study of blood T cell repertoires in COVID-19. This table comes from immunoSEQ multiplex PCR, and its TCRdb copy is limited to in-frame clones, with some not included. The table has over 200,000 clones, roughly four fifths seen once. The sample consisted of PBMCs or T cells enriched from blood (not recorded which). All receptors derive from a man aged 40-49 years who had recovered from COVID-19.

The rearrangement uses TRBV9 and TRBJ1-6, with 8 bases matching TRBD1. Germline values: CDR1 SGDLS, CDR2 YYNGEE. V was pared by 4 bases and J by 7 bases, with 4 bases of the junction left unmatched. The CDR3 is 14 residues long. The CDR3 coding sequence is TGTGCCAGCAGCTTCCGGACAGGGAATTCACCCCTCCACTTT. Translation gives CASSFRTGNSPLHF. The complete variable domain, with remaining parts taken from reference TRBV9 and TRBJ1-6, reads DSGVTQTPKHLITATGQRVTLRCSPRSGDLSVYWYQQSLDQGLQFLIQYYNGEERAKGNILERFSAQQFPDLHSELNLSSLELGDSALYFCASSFRTGNSPLHFGNGTRLTVT.

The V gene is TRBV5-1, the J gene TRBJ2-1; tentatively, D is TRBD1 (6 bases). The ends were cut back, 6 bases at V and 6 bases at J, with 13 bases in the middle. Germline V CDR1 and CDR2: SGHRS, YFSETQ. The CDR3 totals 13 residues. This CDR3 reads CASNQDSLNEQFF. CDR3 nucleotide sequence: TGCGCCAGCAACCAGGACAGCCTCAATGAGCAGTTCTTC.

The CDR3 bases are TGTGCCAGCAGCCTGGGTAGCGGGGGCCCTCGGTTCTTC. Its translation is CASSLGSGGPRFF. V is TRBV12-3 or TRBV12-4 and J is TRBJ2-1; 9 bases map to TRBD2. Trimming at V came to 6 bases and at J to 15 bases, leaving 12 bases not matched to a gene. CDR3 length equals 13 residues.

DNA for the CDR3: TGTGCCAGCAGTCAAGGGGCTGGCTATGGCTACACCTTC. Its protein product is CASSQGAGYGYTF. The chain joins TRBV28 to TRBJ1-2, with D perhaps matching TRBD1 (5 bases). The CDR3 is made up of 13 amino acids. Deletions cut 5 bases from V and 4 bases from J, with 11 bases between. Germline V gene data show CDR1 as MDHEN and CDR2 as SYDVKM.

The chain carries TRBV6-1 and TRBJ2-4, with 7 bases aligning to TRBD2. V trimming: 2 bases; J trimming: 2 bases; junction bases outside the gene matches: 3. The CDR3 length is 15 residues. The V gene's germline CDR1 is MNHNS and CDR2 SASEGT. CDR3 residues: CASSELGGTKNIQYF. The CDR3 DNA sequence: TGTGCCAGCAGTGAACTCGGGGGGACCAAAAACATTCAGTACTTC.

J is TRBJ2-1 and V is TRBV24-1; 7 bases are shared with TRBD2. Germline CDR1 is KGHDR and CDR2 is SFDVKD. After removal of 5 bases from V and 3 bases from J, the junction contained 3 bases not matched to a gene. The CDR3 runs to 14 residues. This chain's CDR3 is CATSALADYNEQFF. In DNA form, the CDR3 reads TGTGCCACCAGTGCTCTAGCGGACTACAATGAGCAGTTCTTC.

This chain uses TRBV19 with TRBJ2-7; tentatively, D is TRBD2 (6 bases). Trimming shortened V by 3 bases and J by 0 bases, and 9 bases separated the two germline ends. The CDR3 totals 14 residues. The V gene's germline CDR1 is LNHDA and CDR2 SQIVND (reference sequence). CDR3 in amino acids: CASSIGGYSYEQYF. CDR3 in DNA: TGTGCCAGTAGTATTGGGGGGTACTCCTACGAGCAGTACTTC.

Here the CDR3 reads CASSLVSATNEKLFF. The CDR3 nucleotides read TGCGCCAGCAGCTTGGTCAGTGCAACTAATGAAAAACTGTTTTTT. The chain uses TRBV5-1 and TRBJ1-4; no reliable D call. CDR1 and CDR2 from the germline V gene are SGHRS and YFSETQ. Trimming took 0 bases from V and 0 from J, leaving 6 bases between them. There are 15 residues in the CDR3. The whole variable domain, remainder taken from reference TRBV5-1 and TRBJ1-4, is KAGVTQTPRYLIKTRGQQVTLSCSPISGHRSVSWYQQTPGQGLQFLFEYFSETQRNKGNFPGRFSGRQFSNSRSEMNVSTLELGDSALYLCASSLVSATNEKLFFGSGTQLSVL.

As DNA, the CDR3 is TGTGCCACCAGTGACCCCGGGGGGAATGAAAAACTGTTTTTT. Protein product: CATSDPGGNEKLFF. The chain carries TRBV24-1 and TRBJ1-4, with TRBD1 as a possible D gene (5 bases). V lost 4 bases and J 5 bases, leaving 10 bases between the germline ends. The CDR3 length is 14 residues. Germline-derived CDR1 and CDR2 are KGHDR and SFDVKD.

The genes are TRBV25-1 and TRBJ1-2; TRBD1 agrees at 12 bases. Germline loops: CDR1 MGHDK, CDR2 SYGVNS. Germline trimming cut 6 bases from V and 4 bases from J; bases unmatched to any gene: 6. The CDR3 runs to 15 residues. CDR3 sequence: CASRRGTGGAYGYTF. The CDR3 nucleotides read TGTGCCAGCAGACGGGGGACAGGGGGCGCCTATGGCTACACCTTC.

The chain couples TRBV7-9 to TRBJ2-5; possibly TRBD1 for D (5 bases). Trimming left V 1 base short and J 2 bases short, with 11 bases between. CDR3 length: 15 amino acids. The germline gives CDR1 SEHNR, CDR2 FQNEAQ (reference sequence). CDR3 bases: TGTGCCAGCAGCTTAGATTACAGGAGTCAAGAGACCCAGTACTTC. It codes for CASSLDYRSQETQYF.

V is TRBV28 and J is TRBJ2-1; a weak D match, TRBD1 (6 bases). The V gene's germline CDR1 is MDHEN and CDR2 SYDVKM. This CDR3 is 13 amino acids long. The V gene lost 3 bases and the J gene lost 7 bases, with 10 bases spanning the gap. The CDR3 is CASSFLQGNEQFF. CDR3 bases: TGTGCCAGCAGTTTCCTACAGGGAAATGAGCAGTTCTTC.

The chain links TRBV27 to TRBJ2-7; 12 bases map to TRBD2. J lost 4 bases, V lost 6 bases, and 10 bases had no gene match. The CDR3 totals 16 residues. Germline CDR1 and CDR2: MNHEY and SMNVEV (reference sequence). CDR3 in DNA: TGTGCCAGCAGGCCCTGGCTAGCGGGAGGGAATTACGAGCAGTACTTC. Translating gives CASRPWLAGGNYEQYF.

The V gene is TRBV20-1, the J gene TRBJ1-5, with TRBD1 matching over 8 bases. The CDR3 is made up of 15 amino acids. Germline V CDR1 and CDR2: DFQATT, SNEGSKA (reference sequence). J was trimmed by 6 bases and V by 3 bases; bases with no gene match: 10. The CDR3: CSASETGVSSQPQHF. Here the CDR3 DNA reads TGCAGTGCTAGTGAGACAGGGGTCTCTAGTCAGCCCCAGCATTTT.

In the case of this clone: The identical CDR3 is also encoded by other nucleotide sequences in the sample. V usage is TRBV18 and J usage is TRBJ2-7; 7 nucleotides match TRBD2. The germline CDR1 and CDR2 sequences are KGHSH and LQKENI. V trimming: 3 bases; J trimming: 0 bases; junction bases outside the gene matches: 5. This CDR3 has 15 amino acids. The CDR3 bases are TGTGCCAGCTCACCTGGGGGGGGGAGCTCCTACGAGCAGTACTTC. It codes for CASSPGGGSSYEQYF.

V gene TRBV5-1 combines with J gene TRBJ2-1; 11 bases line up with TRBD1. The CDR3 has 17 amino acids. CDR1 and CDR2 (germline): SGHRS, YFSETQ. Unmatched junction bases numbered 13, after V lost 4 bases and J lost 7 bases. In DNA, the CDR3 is TGCGCCAGCAGCCTATCAATATACGGGACAGGGGGGAATGAGCAGTTCTTC. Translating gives CASSLSIYGTGGNEQFF.

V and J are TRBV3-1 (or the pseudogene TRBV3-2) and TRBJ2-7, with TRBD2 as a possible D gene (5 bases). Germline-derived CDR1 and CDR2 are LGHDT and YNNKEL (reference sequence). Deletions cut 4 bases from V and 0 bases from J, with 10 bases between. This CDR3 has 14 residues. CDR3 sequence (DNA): TGTGCCAGCAGCCTCCGGGATAGCTCCTACGAGCAGTACTTC. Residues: CASSLRDSSYEQYF.

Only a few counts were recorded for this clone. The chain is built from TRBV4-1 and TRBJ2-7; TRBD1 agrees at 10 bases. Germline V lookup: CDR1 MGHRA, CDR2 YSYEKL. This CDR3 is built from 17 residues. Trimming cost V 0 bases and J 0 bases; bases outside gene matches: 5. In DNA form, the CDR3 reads TGCGCCAGCAGCCAAGAGCCGGGACAGGGGATCTCCTACGAGCAGTACTTC. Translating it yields CASSQEPGQGISYEQYF.

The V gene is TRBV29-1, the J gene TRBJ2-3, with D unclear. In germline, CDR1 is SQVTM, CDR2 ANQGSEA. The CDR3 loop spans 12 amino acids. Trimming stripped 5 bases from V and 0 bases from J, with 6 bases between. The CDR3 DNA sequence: TGCAGCGTTACTACTAGCACAGATACGCAGTATTTT. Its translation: CSVTTSTDTQYF.

DNA for the CDR3: TGTGCCAGCAGTTACGGTGGTAGCGGGGTTGCAGATACGCAGTATTTT. This codes for CASSYGGSGVADTQYF. The rearrangement joins TRBV6-5 to TRBJ2-3; 8 bases match TRBD2. Germline V gives CDR1 MNHEY, CDR2 SVGAGI. This CDR3 has 16 residues. V gave up 2 bases and J gave up 4 bases; unmatched junction bases: 8.

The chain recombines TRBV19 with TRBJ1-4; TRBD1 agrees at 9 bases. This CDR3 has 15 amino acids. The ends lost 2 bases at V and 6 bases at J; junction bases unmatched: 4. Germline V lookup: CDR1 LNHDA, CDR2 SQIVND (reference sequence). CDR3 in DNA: TGTGCCAGTAGTATACTAACAGGGGGCCATGAAAAACTGTTTTTT. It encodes CASSILTGGHEKLFF.